What follows are 3 T cell receptor beta chains derived from one specimen sequenced in a study of cytomegalovirus exposure and HLA in healthy donors. Primers: 60 Vbeta forward and 13 Jbeta reverse. Only in-frame clones appear in the TCRdb table, and some are missing; sequencing was by immunoSEQ multiplex PCR. The table for this sample gives more than 45,000 clones. Specimen: PBMCs. These receptors originate from a male donor in good health and CMV-seronegative.

The chain has TRBV29-1 and TRBJ2-1; TRBD2 matches 13 bases. The CDR3 runs 19 residues. V was clipped by 7 bases and J by 1 base; unmatched bases: 16. Germline V gene data show CDR1 as SQVTM and CDR2 as ANQGSEA. CDR3 amino acids: CSAGLAGSRWERSYNEQFF. The CDR3 DNA reads TGCAGCGCGGGACTAGCGGGGTCCCGATGGGAGAGGTCCTACAATGAGCAGTTCTTC.

The rearrangement joins TRBV2 to TRBJ2-3; the match to TRBD2 covers 9 bases. CDR1 and CDR2 (germline): SNHLY, FYNNEI. The CDR3 contains 16 residues. With V trimmed by 4 bases and J by 2 bases, 7 bases remained unmatched. CDR3 bases: TGTGCCAGCAGTGCCGGGCGGGGGGGCCTCACAGATACGCAGTATTTT. This codes for CASSAGRGGLTDTQYF.

The chain uses TRBV7-9 and TRBJ1-2; D unresolved. Trimming took off 4 bases at V and 2 bases at J, with 11 bases between the two ends. The CDR3 extends over 14 amino acids. CDR1 and CDR2 from the germline V gene are SEHNR and FQNEAQ (reference sequence). The DNA for the CDR3 is TGTGCCAGCAGCTCTACGACGGGAAACTATGGCTACACCTTC. Protein product: CASSSTTGNYGYTF.